A single sample gave rise to the 2 T cell receptor beta chains below, sequenced in a study of T cells expressing NK-cell markers. TCRdb re-called the 5' RACE reads; one entry per CDR3 protein, DNA not given. This sample lists 300,000 to 450,000 distinct CDR3 sequences; its ten largest clones have about 5.2%. Specimen: blood T cells: a sorted CD56 or NKG2C T cell subset, CD4+ or CD8+ T cells, or bulk PBMC T cells (not recorded which). All receptors derive from a man aged 18-75 years in good health.

This chain joins TRBV20-1 and TRBJ1-1. The CDR3 loop spans 12 amino acids. Germline lookup yields CDR1 DFQATT and CDR2 SNEGSKA (reference sequence). CDR3 region: CSASPRGGEAFF.

The V gene is TRBV28, the J gene TRBJ2-3; TCRdb reports TRBD1, a call that lacks DNA to check it against. CDR3 length: 15 residues. The germline CDR1 and CDR2 sequences are MDHEN and SYDVKM. The CDR3 loop is CASRRRQGWTDTQYF.